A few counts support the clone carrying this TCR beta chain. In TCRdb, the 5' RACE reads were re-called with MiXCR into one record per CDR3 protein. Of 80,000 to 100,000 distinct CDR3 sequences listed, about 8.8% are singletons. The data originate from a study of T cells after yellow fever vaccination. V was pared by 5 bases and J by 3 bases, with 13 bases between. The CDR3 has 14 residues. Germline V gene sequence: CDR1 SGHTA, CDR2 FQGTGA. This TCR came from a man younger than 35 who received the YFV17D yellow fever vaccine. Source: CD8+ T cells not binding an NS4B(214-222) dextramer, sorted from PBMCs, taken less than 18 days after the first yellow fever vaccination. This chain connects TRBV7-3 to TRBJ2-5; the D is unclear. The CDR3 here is CASSPGARKETQYF. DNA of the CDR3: TGTGCCAGCAGCCCCGGCGCGAGGAAAGAGACCCAGTACTTC.